A single sample is the source of the 21 T cell receptor beta chains below, sequenced in a study of monozygotic twins with inflammatory bowel disease. TCRdb processed the 5' RACE reads again and assigns one entry to each CDR3 protein, with no DNA. The sample table includes more than 110,000 distinct CDR3 sequences. Sample: blood. Every receptor here comes from a human donor with ulcerative colitis or Crohn's disease, or a healthy co-twin of an affected twin (not recorded which).

The gene calls are TRBV14 and TRBJ2-1; TCRdb's D call of TRBD1 is untestable without DNA. Germline V gene data show CDR1 as SGHDN and CDR2 as FVKESK. There are 15 residues in the CDR3. The CDR3: CASSGFGDRPLEQFF.

The rearrangement joins TRBV4-2 to TRBJ2-5; TCRdb proposes TRBD2, but this gene call is untestable without DNA. Germline CDR1 and CDR2: LGHNA and YNFKEQ. CDR3 size: 20 residues. CDR3 protein: CASSQDLGASGRALQETQYF.

This chain uses TRBV29-1 with TRBJ1-1; TCRdb outputs TRBD1, but without DNA this stays unchecked. Looked up from germline, CDR1 is SQVTM and CDR2 is ANQGSEA. The CDR3 is made up of 13 amino acids. The CDR3 sequence is CSADRGLNTEAFF.

V gene TRBV29-1 combines with J gene TRBJ2-1; absent DNA, TCRdb's TRBD2 call cannot be checked. Germline V lookup: CDR1 SQVTM, CDR2 ANQGSEA. The CDR3 has 14 amino acids. The CDR3 reads CSAPGLAAFGEQFF.

This CDR3 reads CASSLFGTSNTEAFF. The gene calls are TRBV11-2 and TRBJ1-1; the TCRdb D gene call, TRBD1, has no DNA to confirm it. Germline V gene lookup returns CDR1 SGHAT and CDR2 FQNNGV. The CDR3 runs 15 residues.

The chain is built from TRBV27 and TRBJ2-2; TCRdb outputs TRBD2, but without DNA this stays unchecked. Germline V gene data show CDR1 as MNHEY and CDR2 as SMNVEV (reference sequence). The CDR3 totals 16 residues. The chain's CDR3 is CASRTLAVFNTGELFF.

This chain uses TRBV12-3 or TRBV12-4 with TRBJ2-7; TCRdb picks TRBD2, but there is no DNA to check that call. CDR3 length equals 13 residues. CDR3 sequence reads: CASSLSGAREQYF.

The chain combines TRBV11-2 with TRBJ1-1; TCRdb returns TRBD1, unconfirmable since there is no DNA. The V gene's germline CDR1 is SGHAT and CDR2 FQNNGV. The CDR3 consists of 15 residues. This CDR3 is CASSLIGQGDTEAFF.

The chain uses TRBV5-1 and TRBJ2-7. Germline CDR1 and CDR2: SGHRS and YFSETQ. The length of the CDR3 is 14 residues. CDR3 loop: CASSSATASDQQYF. Variable domain in full (rest from reference TRBV5-1 and TRBJ2-7): KAGVTQTPRYLIKTRGQQVTLSCSPISGHRSVSWYQQTPGQGLQFLFEYFSETQRNKGNFPGRFSGRQFSNSRSEMNVSTLELGDSALYLCASSSATASDQQYFGPGTRLTVT.

CDR3 loop: CASSWQQGSGNTIYF. The rearrangement uses TRBV6-5 and TRBJ1-3. CDR3 length: 15 amino acids. Germline values: CDR1 MNHEY, CDR2 SVGAGI.

J is TRBJ2-1 and V is TRBV7-9; the TRBD1 assignment by TCRdb is unverifiable without DNA. The CDR3 consists of 14 residues. Looked up from germline, CDR1 is SEHNR and CDR2 is FQNEAQ (reference sequence). The CDR3: CASSLSDRKNEQFF.

This chain connects TRBV14 to TRBJ2-1; checking the TCRdb D call of TRBD1 is not possible without DNA. This CDR3 has 14 amino acids. Germline V gene lookup returns CDR1 SGHDN and CDR2 FVKESK. The CDR3 protein is CASSPGQGFTEQFF.

V is TRBV28 and J is TRBJ1-5; absent DNA, TCRdb's TRBD1 call cannot be checked. Germline CDR1 MDHEN, CDR2 SYDVKM. The CDR3 is made up of 17 amino acids. The CDR3 loop reads CASSLGQGVGGNQPQHF.

The chain's CDR3 is CASSPRQGGKNTEAFF. The rearrangement uses TRBV4-2 and TRBJ1-1; as DNA is missing, the TRBD1 call by TCRdb cannot be tested. The CDR3 runs 16 residues. Per germline, CDR1 LGHNA and CDR2 YNFKEQ.

This chain links TRBV5-6 with TRBJ2-3. The germline V gene encodes CDR1 SGHDT and CDR2 YYEEEE. The CDR3 has 13 residues. The CDR3 spells CASSSTETDTQYF.

The chain has TRBV20-1 and TRBJ2-7; TCRdb's D call, TRBD1, is unchecked because there is no DNA. This CDR3 is built from 13 residues. Germline lookup yields CDR1 DFQATT and CDR2 SNEGSKA (reference sequence). The chain's CDR3 is CSGQTGGSYEQYF.

The gene calls are TRBV6-1 and TRBJ2-3; the TCRdb call, TRBD1, lacks DNA for checking. Germline CDR1 and CDR2: MNHNS and SASEGT. This CDR3 spans 15 amino acids. The CDR3 sequence is CASSPRAAVLGPQYF.

J is TRBJ2-2 and V is TRBV11-3; no DNA is available, so the TRBD2 call from TCRdb remains unchecked. Germline V gene lookup returns CDR1 SGHNT and CDR2 YENEEA. The CDR3 is 17 residues long. CDR3 protein: CASSLWGVAGVTGELFF.

The chain joins TRBV29-1 to TRBJ1-2; TCRdb calls TRBD1, which cannot be checked without DNA. This CDR3 spans 13 amino acids. Per the germline V gene, CDR1 is SQVTM and CDR2 is ANQGSEA. This CDR3 is CSVGPGTGKGYTF.

The rearrangement links TRBV7-2 to TRBJ2-1. The germline CDR1 and CDR2 sequences are SGHTA and FQGNSA. The CDR3 is made up of 11 amino acids. CDR3 residues: CASSVENEQFF.

The rearrangement links TRBV7-6 to TRBJ2-7; TCRdb lists TRBD1, though no DNA is available to test this call. Per the germline V gene, CDR1 is SGHVS and CDR2 is FNYEAQ. CDR3 length: 14 residues. CDR3 sequence: CASSFGTGPYEQYF.